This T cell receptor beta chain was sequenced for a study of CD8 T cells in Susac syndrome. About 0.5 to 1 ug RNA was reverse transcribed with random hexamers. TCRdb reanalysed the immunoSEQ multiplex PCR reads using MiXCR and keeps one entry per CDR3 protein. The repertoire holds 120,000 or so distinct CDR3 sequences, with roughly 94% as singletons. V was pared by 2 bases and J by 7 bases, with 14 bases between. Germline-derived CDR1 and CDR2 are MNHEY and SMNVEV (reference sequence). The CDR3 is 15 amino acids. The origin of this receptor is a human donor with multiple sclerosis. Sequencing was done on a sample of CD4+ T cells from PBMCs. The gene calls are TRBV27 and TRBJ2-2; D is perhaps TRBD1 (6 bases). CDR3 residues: CASSLGAGALGELFF. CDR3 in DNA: TGTGCCAGCAGTTTAGGGGCAGGGGCCCTCGGGGAGCTGTTTTTT.